Listed below are T cell receptor beta chains from one sample, sequenced in a study of blood T cell repertoires in COVID-19. Only in-frame clones appear in the TCRdb table, and some are missing; sequencing was by immunoSEQ multiplex PCR. The sample records some 250,000 clones, approximately 80% being singletons. Material: peripheral blood. Every receptor here comes from a woman of 80 years or more with acute or convalescent COVID-19. CDR3s include the opening cysteine and the closing phenylalanine or tryptophan. D genes are given only for firm matches. The size field is filled for only some rows; it gives once, few, many or a size class.

CDR3nt: TGTGCCAGCAGTCCCCGGTCGCGGGGAGGGGCCGGCTACACCTTC; CDR3aa: CASSPRSRGGAGYTF; d_gene: -; abundance: -; v_gene: TRBV6-5; j_gene: TRBJ1-2; len: 15
CDR3nt: TGTGCCAGCAGCGCGACAGCTCCTGGGGCCAACGTCCTGACTTTC; CDR3aa: CASSATAPGANVLTF; d_gene: -; abundance: -; v_gene: TRBV5-4; j_gene: TRBJ2-6; len: 15
CDR3nt: TGTGCCAGCAGCAGCCGGGGGGGGAGCAATCAGCCCCAGCATTTT; CDR3aa: CASSSRGGSNQPQHF; d_gene: -; abundance: once; v_gene: TRBV7-2; j_gene: TRBJ1-5; len: 15
CDR3nt: TGTGCCAGCAGTTTAGTGGGGGCCGGAGGCTACACCTTC; CDR3aa: CASSLVGAGGYTF; d_gene: -; abundance: -; v_gene: TRBV12-3/TRBV12-4; j_gene: TRBJ1-2; len: 13
CDR3nt: TGTGCCAGCAGAACCGCGGGCCTCCTGAACACTGAAGCTTTCTTT; CDR3aa: CASRTAGLLNTEAFF; d_gene: -; abundance: -; v_gene: TRBV28; j_gene: TRBJ1-1; len: 15
CDR3nt: TGTGCCAGCTCACCACCATCGAGTGGAGAGACCCAGTACTTC; CDR3aa: CASSPPSSGETQYF; d_gene: -; abundance: -; v_gene: TRBV18; j_gene: TRBJ2-5; len: 14
CDR3nt: TGTGCCAGCAGCCCCCTGACATATCCTGGAAACACCATATATTTT; CDR3aa: CASSPLTYPGNTIYF; d_gene: -; abundance: -; v_gene: TRBV7-6; j_gene: TRBJ1-3; len: 15
CDR3nt: TGTGCCAGCTCCCACCGGGACACCTACGAGCAGTACTTC; CDR3aa: CASSHRDTYEQYF; d_gene: -; abundance: -; v_gene: TRBV18; j_gene: TRBJ2-7; len: 13
CDR3nt: TGTGCCAGCTCACCAGTCGACAGCCCGGACACTGAAGCTTTCTTT; CDR3aa: CASSPVDSPDTEAFF; d_gene: -; abundance: -; v_gene: TRBV18; j_gene: TRBJ1-1; len: 15
CDR3nt: TGTGCCAGCAGTGAAGGGAAGACAGGGGCTAGAAACACCATATATTTT; CDR3aa: CASSEGKTGARNTIYF; d_gene: TRBD1; abundance: -; v_gene: TRBV6-1; j_gene: TRBJ1-3; len: 16
CDR3nt: TGCGCCAGCAGCCAAGATGCAGGGTACCATGGCTACACCTTC; CDR3aa: CASSQDAGYHGYTF; d_gene: -; abundance: -; v_gene: TRBV4-1; j_gene: TRBJ1-2; len: 14
CDR3nt: TGTGCCAGCAGCCAAGGGCAGGGGATCAAAGCTTTCTTT; CDR3aa: CASSQGQGIKAFF; d_gene: -; abundance: -; v_gene: TRBV3-1/TRBV3-2; j_gene: TRBJ1-1; len: 13
CDR3nt: TGTGCCGGCCACACAGCCTCAACTAATGAAAAACTGTTTTTT; CDR3aa: CAGHTASTNEKLFF; d_gene: -; abundance: -; v_gene: TRBV30; j_gene: TRBJ1-4; len: 14
CDR3nt: TGTGCCAGCAGCGTAGGGTTAGCGGGGGGACAAGAGACCCAGTACTTC; CDR3aa: CASSVGLAGGQETQYF; d_gene: TRBD2; abundance: -; v_gene: TRBV9; j_gene: TRBJ2-5; len: 16
CDR3nt: TGTGCCAGCAGCTTAGATAACAGCCTCAATCAGCCCCAGCATTTT; CDR3aa: CASSLDNSLNQPQHF; d_gene: -; abundance: few; v_gene: TRBV11-2; j_gene: TRBJ1-5; len: 15
CDR3nt: TGTGCCAGCAGCTTAGCGGCTAGCGTAGCAGATACGCAGTATTTT; CDR3aa: CASSLAASVADTQYF; d_gene: -; abundance: -; v_gene: TRBV7-2; j_gene: TRBJ2-3; len: 15
CDR3nt: TGCGCCAGCAGCTTGGACGGACAGGGCCCCTACAATGAGCAGTTCTTC; CDR3aa: CASSLDGQGPYNEQFF; d_gene: TRBD1; abundance: -; v_gene: TRBV5-1; j_gene: TRBJ2-1; len: 16
CDR3nt: TGTGCCAGCAGTTTTACTTGGGGCGGCTACACCTTC; CDR3aa: CASSFTWGGYTF; d_gene: -; abundance: -; v_gene: TRBV28; j_gene: TRBJ1-2; len: 12
CDR3nt: TGTGCCAGCACGAAGCAGGGGTCCCCTTACAATGAGCAGTTCTTC; CDR3aa: CASTKQGSPYNEQFF; d_gene: -; abundance: -; v_gene: TRBV9; j_gene: TRBJ2-1; len: 15
CDR3nt: TGTGCCAGCAGCCGTTGGGGGGGTGCAGATACGCAGTATTTT; CDR3aa: CASSRWGGADTQYF; d_gene: TRBD2; abundance: -; v_gene: TRBV7-9; j_gene: TRBJ2-3; len: 14
CDR3nt: TGTGCCAGCTCACCCACAGGGCAAGAGACCCAGTACTTC; CDR3aa: CASSPTGQETQYF; d_gene: -; abundance: -; v_gene: TRBV18; j_gene: TRBJ2-5; len: 13
CDR3nt: TGTGCCAGCAGCGGGGGACAGTCCGGCAATCAGCCCCAGCATTTT; CDR3aa: CASSGGQSGNQPQHF; d_gene: TRBD1; abundance: -; v_gene: TRBV11-2; j_gene: TRBJ1-5; len: 15
CDR3nt: TGTGCCAGCAGTGAGGACAGGCTCCGCTACGAGCAGTACTTC; CDR3aa: CASSEDRLRYEQYF; d_gene: TRBD1; abundance: -; v_gene: TRBV2; j_gene: TRBJ2-7; len: 14
CDR3nt: TGTGCCAGCAGTCCTAGGCCTCCTACATTTCAGTACTTC; CDR3aa: CASSPRPPTFQYF; d_gene: -; abundance: -; v_gene: TRBV28; j_gene: TRBJ2-4; len: 13
CDR3nt: TGTGCCAGCTCACTTGAACAGATCTACGAGCAGTACTTC; CDR3aa: CASSLEQIYEQYF; d_gene: -; abundance: -; v_gene: TRBV18; j_gene: TRBJ2-7; len: 13
CDR3nt: TGTGCCAGCAGCCGCCTCGTTTCTACCCCTTACGAGCAGTACTTC; CDR3aa: CASSRLVSTPYEQYF; d_gene: -; abundance: -; v_gene: TRBV6-2/TRBV6-3; j_gene: TRBJ2-7; len: 15
CDR3nt: TGTGCCACCTCGGGACTAGCGGGGGCTATATCTCGGATCGAGCAGTACTTC; CDR3aa: CATSGLAGAISRIEQYF; d_gene: TRBD2; abundance: once; v_gene: TRBV7-9; j_gene: TRBJ2-7; len: 17
CDR3nt: TGTGCCAGCACGACTAGCGGCGAAGAGACCCAGTACTTC; CDR3aa: CASTTSGEETQYF; d_gene: TRBD2; abundance: -; v_gene: TRBV12-3/TRBV12-4; j_gene: TRBJ2-5; len: 13
CDR3nt: TGTGCCACCGGACAGAACGGCTACGAGCAGTACTTC; CDR3aa: CATGQNGYEQYF; d_gene: -; abundance: -; v_gene: TRBV27; j_gene: TRBJ2-7; len: 12
CDR3nt: TGTGCCAGCAGCTTAACGGGACCTAGCGGGGGCGATGAGCAGTTCTTC; CDR3aa: CASSLTGPSGGDEQFF; d_gene: TRBD2; abundance: -; v_gene: TRBV7-3; j_gene: TRBJ2-1; len: 16
CDR3nt: TGTGCCAGCAGTCGACAGCCCGCGAACACTGAAGCTTTCTTT; CDR3aa: CASSRQPANTEAFF; d_gene: -; abundance: -; v_gene: TRBV6-5; j_gene: TRBJ1-1; len: 14
CDR3nt: TGTGCCAGCAGCCTCGGGACAGACCATTATGGCTACACCTTC; CDR3aa: CASSLGTDHYGYTF; d_gene: TRBD1; abundance: -; v_gene: TRBV6-2/TRBV6-3; j_gene: TRBJ1-2; len: 14
CDR3nt: TGCGCCAGCAGCTACGGTGGTGACTATGGCTACACCTTC; CDR3aa: CASSYGGDYGYTF; d_gene: -; abundance: few; v_gene: TRBV5-1; j_gene: TRBJ1-2; len: 13
CDR3nt: TGTGCCAGCACCGACAGGGGACGAGAGACCCAGTACTTC; CDR3aa: CASTDRGRETQYF; d_gene: TRBD1; abundance: -; v_gene: TRBV5-4; j_gene: TRBJ2-5; len: 13
CDR3nt: TGTGCCAGCAGCTTGCAAGCGGGGGGGCGGGGCAATGAGCAGTTCTTC; CDR3aa: CASSLQAGGRGNEQFF; d_gene: TRBD2; abundance: -; v_gene: TRBV5-5; j_gene: TRBJ2-1; len: 16
CDR3nt: TGTGCCAGCTCACCACAAGGGACAGGGTATTCACCCCTCCACTTT; CDR3aa: CASSPQGTGYSPLHF; d_gene: TRBD1; abundance: -; v_gene: TRBV18; j_gene: TRBJ1-6; len: 15
CDR3nt: TGTGCCAGCAGTCAGGGGGGCACAGATACGCAGTATTTT; CDR3aa: CASSQGGTDTQYF; d_gene: TRBD1; abundance: -; v_gene: TRBV14; j_gene: TRBJ2-3; len: 13
CDR3nt: TGTGCCAGCAGCTTGGTCCAGGGGGCCGGCCACGAGCAGTACTTC; CDR3aa: CASSLVQGAGHEQYF; d_gene: TRBD1; abundance: -; v_gene: TRBV5-4; j_gene: TRBJ2-7; len: 15
CDR3nt: TGTGCCAGCAGTTACTCGATATCGAGGGGGCGAGAGACCCAGTACTTC; CDR3aa: CASSYSISRGRETQYF; d_gene: TRBD1; abundance: -; v_gene: TRBV6-5; j_gene: TRBJ2-5; len: 16
CDR3nt: TGTGCCTGGAGTGTGCGGGGGCCCTATAGCAATCAGCCCCAGCATTTT; CDR3aa: CAWSVRGPYSNQPQHF; d_gene: -; abundance: -; v_gene: TRBV30; j_gene: TRBJ1-5; len: 16
CDR3nt: TGTGCCAGCAGCCGGGACAGAGGCACAGATACGCAGTATTTT; CDR3aa: CASSRDRGTDTQYF; d_gene: TRBD1; abundance: -; v_gene: TRBV7-3; j_gene: TRBJ2-3; len: 14
CDR3nt: TGTGCCAGCCTTCGGCCTAGCGGGACCTACGAGCAGTACTTC; CDR3aa: CASLRPSGTYEQYF; d_gene: TRBD2; abundance: -; v_gene: TRBV2; j_gene: TRBJ2-7; len: 14
CDR3nt: TGTGCCAGCAGCTCTCCGGGACTTGGCACAGATACGCAGTATTTT; CDR3aa: CASSSPGLGTDTQYF; d_gene: -; abundance: -; v_gene: TRBV7-2; j_gene: TRBJ2-3; len: 15
CDR3nt: TGTGCCAGCAGTCAACCCCGACAGGGCCCCTCGTTTGGGGCCAACGTCCTGACTTTC; CDR3aa: CASSQPRQGPSFGANVLTF; d_gene: TRBD1; abundance: -; v_gene: TRBV14; j_gene: TRBJ2-6; len: 19
CDR3nt: TGCGCCAGCAGCCAAGATATGGAGGGGGCGATCGGGGAGCTGTTTTTT; CDR3aa: CASSQDMEGAIGELFF; d_gene: -; abundance: -; v_gene: TRBV4-1; j_gene: TRBJ2-2; len: 16
CDR3nt: TGCGCCAGCAGCTTGGTTCCCTCCTCAGGCGCGGATACGCAGTATTTT; CDR3aa: CASSLVPSSGADTQYF; d_gene: -; abundance: once; v_gene: TRBV5-1; j_gene: TRBJ2-3; len: 16
CDR3nt: TGTGCCTGGGTGAATATGAGAGCGCGGGACACTGAAGCTTTCTTT; CDR3aa: CAWVNMRARDTEAFF; d_gene: -; abundance: -; v_gene: TRBV30; j_gene: TRBJ1-1; len: 15
CDR3nt: TGTGCCAGCTCCCCTCTCGACAATACTGAAGCTTTCTTT; CDR3aa: CASSPLDNTEAFF; d_gene: -; abundance: -; v_gene: TRBV18; j_gene: TRBJ1-1; len: 13
CDR3nt: TGTGCCAGCAGTTTAGGGACAGGGTTTAGGTACAATGAGCAGTTCTTC; CDR3aa: CASSLGTGFRYNEQFF; d_gene: TRBD1; abundance: few; v_gene: TRBV27; j_gene: TRBJ2-1; len: 16
CDR3nt: TGTGCCAGCAGCTTTGGAGGGGTCGACAATGAGCAGTTCTTC; CDR3aa: CASSFGGVDNEQFF; d_gene: -; abundance: -; v_gene: TRBV11-3; j_gene: TRBJ2-1; len: 14
CDR3nt: TGTGCCAGCAGCTTGCTGACTCCCGTGGGCTCTGGAAACACCATATATTTT; CDR3aa: CASSLLTPVGSGNTIYF; d_gene: -; abundance: -; v_gene: TRBV7-2; j_gene: TRBJ1-3; len: 17
CDR3nt: TGCGCCAGCAGCTTGGCCGTTAACACTGAAGCTTTCTTT; CDR3aa: CASSLAVNTEAFF; d_gene: -; abundance: few; v_gene: TRBV5-1; j_gene: TRBJ1-1; len: 13
CDR3nt: TGCGCCAGCAGCTCAGAGCAGGGGGTTGGCTACACCTTC; CDR3aa: CASSSEQGVGYTF; d_gene: TRBD1; abundance: -; v_gene: TRBV5-1; j_gene: TRBJ1-2; len: 13
CDR3nt: TGTGCCAGCAGTTTAGAGAGGCCGAACACTGAAGCTTTCTTT; CDR3aa: CASSLERPNTEAFF; d_gene: -; abundance: -; v_gene: TRBV27; j_gene: TRBJ1-1; len: 14